This T cell receptor (beta chain) was identified in a study of cytomegalovirus exposure and HLA in healthy donors. The study, taken as a whole, reports: TCR beta chains associated with HLA were, in a later analysis, more clonally expanded than equally common others. Using a false discovery rate of 0.05, a later analysis showed that 16,951 TCR beta sequences were associated with HLA alleles. Later work found most CMV-associated TCR beta chains apparently HLA-restricted. Association of a missense DCLRE1C variant with TCR beta V- and J-gene trimming was reported in a later analysis.

In regard to this clone: Its antigen is still unknown.

Primers included in the PCR were 60 Vbeta and 13 Jbeta primers. The protocol was immunoSEQ multiplex PCR, while the TCRdb copy is restricted to in-frame clones and leaves out a portion. The sample records fewer than 250,000 clones, around four fifths being singletons. Sequenced input: PBMCs. The origin of this receptor is a woman aged 35 to 49 in good health and CMV-seronegative.

The CDR3 DNA reads TGCGCCAGCAGCCCTTCGTGGGACTTTAGCACAGATACGCAGTATTTT. Its translation is CASSPSWDFSTDTQYF. This chain links TRBV5-1 with TRBJ2-3; TRBD2 is a possible D gene (6 bases). In germline, CDR1 is SGHRS, CDR2 YFSETQ. Between the trimmed V and J ends, which lost 4 bases and 0 bases, there was a span of 15 bases. The CDR3 has 16 amino acids.